Listed below are T cell receptor beta chains from one sample, sequenced in a study of T cells in Graves' hyperthyroidism and ophthalmopathy. TCRdb reanalysed the multiplex PCR reads using MiXCR and keeps one entry per CDR3 protein. The sample yields 490,000 or so distinct CDR3 sequences, 16% seen once. The material sequenced was blood. The receptors were sampled from a woman aged 25 to 39 with Graves' ophthalmopathy. Both conserved end residues are part of each CDR3. Fields, in order: J gene, clone size, D gene, V gene, CDR3 protein, CDR3 DNA. D genes are given only for firm matches. Rows may omit the clone size; those that give it use once, few, many or a size class.

TRBJ1-5 - - TRBV2 CASSEFSLSRPDQPQHF TGTGCCAGCAGTGAATTTTCCTTATCCCGGCCAGATCAGCCCCAGCATTTT
TRBJ2-1 - TRBD2 TRBV19 CASSVAGGVGSNEQFF TGTGCCAGTAGTGTAGCGGGAGGGGTCGGGAGCAATGAGCAGTTCTTC
TRBJ1-1 many - TRBV12-5 CASGNYKAFF TGTGCTAGTGGGAATTATAAGGCTTTCTTT
TRBJ2-5 - - TRBV20-1 CSARGEQTPETQYF TGCAGTGCTAGAGGCGAACAGACCCCAGAGACCCAGTACTTC
TRBJ2-7 many - TRBV12-3/TRBV12-4 CASSFWGYEQYF TGTGCCAGCAGCTTCTGGGGCTACGAGCAGTACTTC
TRBJ2-7 many - TRBV24-1 CATSDYGAYEQYF TGTGCCACCAGTGATTACGGGGCCTACGAGCAGTACTTC
TRBJ2-3 many - TRBV19 CASSTDTQYF TGTGCCAGTAGCACAGATACGCAGTATTTT
TRBJ2-5 many - TRBV12-3/TRBV12-4 CASTGYQETQYF TGTGCCAGCACTGGGTACCAAGAGACCCAGTACTTC
TRBJ1-6 - - TRBV20-1 CSARDGSSYNSPLHF TGCAGTGCTCGGGACGGTAGCTCCTATAATTCACCCCTCCACTTT
TRBJ2-7 many TRBD2 TRBV6-1 CASSDGGPGTSANYEQYF TGTGCCAGCAGTGACGGGGGTCCCGGGACTAGCGCAAACTACGAGCAGTACTTC
TRBJ2-7 many - TRBV6-1 CASSAYYEQYF TGTGCCAGCAGTGCTTACTACGAGCAGTACTTC
TRBJ2-2 many TRBD1 TRBV10-3 CAISLGTGHTGELFF TGTGCCATCAGTCTCGGGACAGGGCACACCGGGGAGCTGTTTTTT
TRBJ2-5 many TRBD1 TRBV12-3/TRBV12-4 CASSIGQGTETQYF TGTGCCAGCAGTATTGGACAGGGGACGGAGACCCAGTACTTC
TRBJ1-4 few - TRBV7-2 CASSATQGPNEKLFF TGTGCCAGCAGCGCCACACAGGGTCCTAATGAAAAACTGTTTTTT
TRBJ2-2 - - TRBV15 CATTQYHTGELFF TGTGCCACCACCCAATACCACACCGGGGAGCTGTTTTTT
TRBJ2-2 many - TRBV28 CASSRGGTATGELFF TGTGCCAGCAGTCGGGGAGGGACAGCCACCGGGGAGCTGTTTTTT
TRBJ1-2 few - TRBV20-1 CSASATRTGTHYGYTF TGCAGTGCTTCCGCGACTCGAACCGGGACGCACTATGGCTACACCTTC
TRBJ1-5 many - TRBV30 CAWSIEAGGDQPQHF TGTGCCTGGAGTATTGAGGCAGGAGGGGATCAGCCCCAGCATTTT
TRBJ1-1 many - TRBV5-1 CASSLDWVNTEAFF TGCGCCAGCAGCTTGGACTGGGTAAACACTGAAGCTTTCTTT
TRBJ2-7 many - TRBV12-3/TRBV12-4 CASSAFRDEQYF TGTGCCAGCAGTGCCTTCCGGGACGAGCAGTACTTC
TRBJ1-5 few - TRBV6-1 CASSPTGDNQPQHF TGTGCCAGCAGTCCGACGGGGGACAATCAGCCCCAGCATTTT
TRBJ2-7 many - TRBV20-1 CSARDGENQGKGDEQYF TGCAGTGCTAGAGATGGGGAAAACCAGGGAAAGGGGGACGAGCAGTACTTC
TRBJ2-5 many - TRBV5-6 CASSLARGGPGQETQYF TGTGCCAGCAGCTTGGCCAGGGGCGGACCCGGACAAGAGACCCAGTACTTC
TRBJ1-6 - - TRBV6-4 CASSPDRGRGSPLHF TGTGCCAGCAGTCCTGATAGGGGCAGGGGTTCACCCCTCCACTTT
TRBJ2-1 - - TRBV6-1 CASSRGSGNEQFF TGTGCCAGCAGTAGGGGGAGTGGCAATGAGCAGTTCTTC
TRBJ2-7 - TRBD1 TRBV20-1 CSAQPTGASYEQYF TGCAGTGCTCAACCTACAGGGGCGTCCTACGAGCAGTACTTC
TRBJ2-1 many - TRBV7-3 CASSPLRSGTRNEQFF TGTGCCAGCAGCCCCTTGCGCAGCGGGACACGCAATGAGCAGTTCTTC
TRBJ2-3 many - TRBV28 CASSLWGRGLSSTDTQYF TGTGCCAGCAGTTTATGGGGGCGGGGCCTCTCTAGCACAGATACGCAGTATTTT
TRBJ1-2 few TRBD1 TRBV20-1 CSAWTGGGYGYTF TGCAGTGCTTGGACAGGGGGCGGGTATGGCTACACCTTC
TRBJ1-5 - - TRBV6-2/TRBV6-3 CASSYPGVPQHF TGTGCCAGCAGTTACCCGGGGGTGCCCCAGCATTTT